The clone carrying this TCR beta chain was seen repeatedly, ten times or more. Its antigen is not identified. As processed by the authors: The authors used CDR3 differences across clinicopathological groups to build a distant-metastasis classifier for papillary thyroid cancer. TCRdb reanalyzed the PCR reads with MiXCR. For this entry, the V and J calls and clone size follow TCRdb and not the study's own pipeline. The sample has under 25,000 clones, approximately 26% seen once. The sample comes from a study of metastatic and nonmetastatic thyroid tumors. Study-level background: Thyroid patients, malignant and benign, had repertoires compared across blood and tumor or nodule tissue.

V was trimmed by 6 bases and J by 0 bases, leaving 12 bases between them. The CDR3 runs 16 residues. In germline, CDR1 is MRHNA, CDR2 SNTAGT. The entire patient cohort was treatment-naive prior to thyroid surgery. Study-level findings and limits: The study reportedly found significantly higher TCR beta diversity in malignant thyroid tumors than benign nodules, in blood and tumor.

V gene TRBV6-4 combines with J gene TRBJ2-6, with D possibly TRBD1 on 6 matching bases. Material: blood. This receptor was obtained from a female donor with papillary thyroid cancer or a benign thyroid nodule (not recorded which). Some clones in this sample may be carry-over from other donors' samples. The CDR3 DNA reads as TGTGCCAGCAGCCGGGACACGATCTCTGGGGCCAACGTCCTGACTTTC. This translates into CASSRDTISGANVLTF.